This TCR beta chain was recorded in a study of T cell repertoires in cytomegalovirus infection. Study-level background: CMV epitopes, recently identified HLA-C-restricted and well-studied HLA-B-restricted, were used. CMV infection and matching HLA type were both indicated by public TCR beta signatures.

Study outcomes and limitations: CMV carriers with the relevant HLA were identified by cumulative public TCR beta family frequency.

TCRdb reprocessed the reads via MiXCR and lists one record per CDR3 protein. The sample lists approximately 280,000 distinct CDR3 sequences, less than 25% occurring once. CDR3 length: 19 amino acids. The V gene's germline CDR1 is MNHEY and CDR2 SMNVEV (reference sequence). Germline trimming cut 6 bases from V and 10 bases from J; bases unmatched to any gene: 26. A note on this clonotype: Its antigen is unidentified.

This clonotype originated in a human donor in good health (CMV status not recorded). Some clones in this sample may be carry-over from other donors' samples. The chain uses TRBV27 and TRBJ1-4; 7 bases align to TRBD1. The source was cultured PBMCs, collected from culture after CMV antigen stimulation. CDR3 loop: CASSRMSGDRYVAGGKLFF. CDR3 DNA sequence: TGTGCCAGCAGCAGAATGAGTGGGGACAGATACGTTGCGGGGGGAAAACTGTTTTTT.